This entry lists 16 T cell receptor beta chains sequenced from one sample in a study of blood T cells in healthy people across ages (dated by TCRdb to about 2015). Libraries were made using 5' RACE. Sequencing took place on an Illumina HiSeq 2500. The second PCR ran for roughly 7 to 11 cycles and used a J-beta primer mix along with a sample-barcoded 5' primer. The public reads were run again by TCRdb, first through fastp at Q25 and then through MiXCR, and only productive beta chains were kept. Duplicate CDR3 protein sequences are folded into a single record with the most common DNA and genes. This sample gives hundreds of thousands of distinct CDR3 sequences in total; around two fifths of them show up just once. The biggest ten clones account for 25% to 30% of the sample. Sequenced material: blood. Source of these receptors: a man older than 75 in good health.

The chain links TRBV4-3 to TRBJ2-2; 10 bases align to TRBD2. Unmatched junction bases numbered 11, after V lost 6 bases and J lost 7 bases. The germline V gene has CDR1 LGHNA and CDR2 YSLEER. This CDR3 is 16 amino acids long. CDR3 amino acids: CASRAGLAGAGGELFF. The CDR3 DNA is TGCGCCAGCAGGGCAGGGCTAGCGGGAGCGGGCGGGGAGCTGTTTTTT.

This chain links TRBV11-2 with TRBJ2-7; D might be TRBD2 (5 bases). With the DNA end fitting TRBJ2-5 better, the J assignment may be wrong. The germline CDR1 and CDR2 sequences are SGHAT and FQNNGV. CDR3 size: 15 residues. For the CDR3, the DNA is TGTGCCAGCAGCTTAGTTTGGACTTACCAAGAGACCCAGTACTTC. This translates into CASSLVWTYQETQYF.

This clonotype showed up just once. This chain connects TRBV3-1 to TRBJ2-2; tentatively, D is TRBD2 (6 bases). Germline values: CDR1 LGHDT, CDR2 YNNKEL (reference sequence). The CDR3 totals 15 residues. Trimming cost V 2 bases and J 4 bases, with 11 bases left between them. The CDR3 region has the DNA TGTGCCAGCAGCCAACCGGGACTCAGCACCGGGGAGCTGTTTTTT. It specifies CASSQPGLSTGELFF.

The rearrangement links TRBV4-3 to TRBJ2-1, with D unresolved. The CDR3 is made up of 13 amino acids. CDR1 is LGHNA and CDR2 is YSLEER in the germline V gene. Trimming left V 2 bases short and J 6 bases short, with 8 bases between. CDR3 loop: CASSQRGGNEQFF. Here the CDR3 DNA reads TGCGCCAGCAGCCAACGAGGCGGCAATGAGCAGTTCTTC.

J is TRBJ2-7 and V is TRBV3-1, with 7 bases identical to TRBD1. Trimming took 1 base from V and 0 from J; bases not matched to a gene: 6. The CDR3 spans 16 residues. Per the germline V gene, CDR1 is LGHDT and CDR2 is YNNKEL (reference sequence). The CDR3 sequence is CASSQGMAGGSYEQYF. CDR3 in DNA: TGTGCCAGCAGCCAAGGAATGGCAGGGGGCTCCTACGAGCAGTACTTC.

The rearrangement joins TRBV5-1 to TRBJ1-2; tentatively, D is TRBD1 (5 bases). V was cut by 4 bases and J by 4 bases, with 17 bases left in between. The length of the CDR3 is 15 residues. CDR1 is SGHRS, CDR2 YFSETQ, per germline. The CDR3: CASSPRGRILYGYTF. The CDR3 nucleotides read TGCGCCAGCAGCCCCCGGGGCCGAATTCTCTATGGCTACACCTTC.

The chain combines TRBV5-6 with TRBJ2-1; possible D gene TRBD2, 5 bases. The germline CDR1 and CDR2 sequences are SGHDT and YYEEEE. V lost 3 bases and J 9 bases, leaving 19 bases between the germline ends. There are 15 residues in the CDR3. As DNA, the CDR3 is TGTGCCAGCAGCTCCGGGGTCTCTCCAAACAGTGAGCAGTTCTTC. Its protein product is CASSSGVSPNSEQFF.

This chain links TRBV6-2 or TRBV6-3 with TRBJ2-1, with D perhaps TRBD2 (5 bases). Trimming shortened V by 7 bases and J by 2 bases, and 15 bases separated the two germline ends. Per germline, CDR1 MNHEY and CDR2 SVGEGT. The CDR3 runs 15 residues. The CDR3 region is CASTRLYGTYNEQFF. CDR3 bases: TGTGCCAGCACCCGACTTTACGGGACCTACAATGAGCAGTTCTTC.

The sample holds a few counts of this clonotype. The rearrangement uses TRBV20-1 and TRBJ2-1, with 9 bases aligning to TRBD2. The CDR3 has 18 residues. The V and J ends lost 2 bases and 0 bases, in that order; junction bases with no gene match: 11. Looked up from germline, CDR1 is DFQATT and CDR2 is SNEGSKA (reference sequence). The CDR3 protein is CSARRGLATISSYNEQFF. Written as DNA, the CDR3 is TGCAGTGCTAGACGCGGACTAGCGACCATCAGCTCCTACAATGAGCAGTTCTTC.

The CDR3 region is CASSLAGGLARNEQFF. CDR3 nucleotide sequence: TGTGCCAGCAGCTTAGCAGGGGGACTAGCGAGGAATGAGCAGTTCTTC. This chain uses TRBV7-8 with TRBJ2-1; 10 bases match TRBD2. Germline V gene data show CDR1 as SGHVS and CDR2 as FQNEAQ. This CDR3 spans 16 amino acids. With V trimmed by 0 bases and J by 7 bases, 6 bases remained unmatched.

With regard to this clonotype: The germline gene is not matched at one end of the junction; a read error may be the cause. The rearrangement joins TRBV7-2 to TRBJ2-4; D not resolved. The J call is doubtful: the DNA matches TRBJ2-7 better. This CDR3 is built from 13 residues. Germline V gene sequence: CDR1 SGHTA, CDR2 FQGNSA. CDR3 coding DNA: TGTGCCAGCAGCCTGGAAAGCTCCTGCGAGCAGTACTTC. This sequence encodes CASSLESSCEQYF.

For this clonotype: Compared with germline, one end of the junction differs, possibly owing to a read error. The chain links TRBV6-2 or TRBV6-3 to TRBJ2-3; 7 bases align to TRBD1. Per the germline V gene, CDR1 is MNHEY and CDR2 is SVGEGT. This CDR3 has 15 residues. The CDR3 DNA reads TGCGCCAGCAATAATTGGGGACAGAGCACAGATACGCAGTATTTT. Translated, it gives CASNNWGQSTDTQYF.

V and J are TRBV9 and TRBJ2-7; D unclear. The V end lost 0 bases, the J end lost 7 bases, and 11 bases lay between the germline ends. The CDR3 is 13 amino acids. CDR1 is SGDLS, CDR2 YYNGEE, per germline. The CDR3: CASSVAPALEQYF. The CDR3 DNA reads as TGTGCCAGCAGCGTAGCGCCAGCCCTTGAGCAGTACTTC.

In its sample, this clonotype was seen once. The chain joins TRBV14 to TRBJ2-3, with unresolved D. Germline V lookup: CDR1 SGHDN, CDR2 FVKESK. The length of the CDR3 is 16 residues. V was pared by 0 bases and J by 6 bases, with 16 bases between. This CDR3 reads CASSQDTPSSWDTQYF. The DNA for the CDR3 is TGTGCCAGCAGCCAAGATACCCCCAGTAGTTGGGATACGCAGTATTTT.

The chain couples TRBV4-1 to TRBJ2-4; D may be TRBD2 (5 bases). Trimming took off 1 base at V and 15 bases at J, with 16 bases between the two ends. The CDR3 has 13 amino acids. Germline CDR1 reads MGHRA; CDR2 reads YSYEKL. The CDR3 bases are TGCGCCAGCAGCCAAGCCCGACGGGAAGTCTGGTACTTC. It is translated as CASSQARREVWYF.

This clonotype was observed a few times. This chain connects TRBV4-2 to TRBJ1-2; D call uncertain. With 0 bases removed from V and 9 bases from J, the gap between germline ends came to 8 bases. CDR1 and CDR2 (germline): LGHNA, YNFKEQ. The CDR3 sequence is 12 residues long. CDR3 sequence reads: CASSQEAGSYTF. The CDR3 nucleotides read TGTGCCAGCAGCCAAGAGGCGGGAAGCTACACCTTC.